The subject of this entry is one T cell receptor beta chain. This entry comes from a study of blood T cell repertoires in COVID-19. The CDR3 is 16 amino acids. J was trimmed by 4 bases and V by 6 bases; bases with no gene match: 11. Germline V gene lookup returns CDR1 KGHDR and CDR2 SFDVKD. Authors' processing steps: Reference gene primer amplification in the assay estimated nucleated cell counts. The assay was immunoSEQ multiplex PCR, and TCRdb's table has in-frame clones only and misses some. The DNA was the basis for D and trimming; V, J and clone size are from that table. The table records under 170,000 clones, approximately 80% of them present only once.

The chain couples TRBV24-1 to TRBJ2-5, with 9 bases matching TRBD2. This clonotype was obtained from a man in his sixties or seventies with acute or convalescent COVID-19. Sequences were obtained from peripheral blood. CDR3 amino acids: CATSLGLAGTGETQYF. CDR3 coding DNA: TGTGCCACCAGTTTGGGCCTAGCGGGAACAGGAGAGACCCAGTACTTC.